This TCR beta chain was recovered during a study of shared clonotypes between healthy human individuals (dated by TCRdb to the early 2020s). As for the study more broadly: The cohort included a few men and two women between 18 and 49 years of age. For each donor, CD4 naive and CD4 memory were each run on three plates, CD8 naive on two plates, and CD8 memory on one plate. To increase sequencing depth and limit assay-specific biases, TCR repertoire library preparation and sequencing were carried out by different laboratories using diverse techniques. The study deeply sequenced blood TCR repertoires of five healthy adults to estimate repertoire size and the extent of clonotype sharing between individuals. Between about 0.85 and 8.9 billion PBMCs per donor were obtained by leukapheresis. What the work shows at the level of the full study, not this receptor alone: Rarefaction of sorted-subset datasets indicated incomplete sequencing despite the large sequencing depth. Sampling was restricted to blood, and TCR repertoires in tissues likely differ from the TCR repertoires found in blood. Because the study included only a small number of donors, the genetic and exposure-history diversity represented was limited. Compared with non-shared clonotypes, clonotypes shared by all four sorted-subset donors had higher generation probabilities. Naive subsets generally had larger estimated clonotype richness than memory subsets. When a handful of donors were compared, the shared fraction of clonotypes was about 5% for naive CD4, 3.5% to 4% for naive CD8, 2.3% for memory CD4, and roughly 0.4% for memory CD8. Pairwise subsampling led to the expectation that sequencing depth would affect the degree of clonotype sharing among donors.

CD8 naive samples were obtained by positive selection for CCR7 among CD45RO-negative cells, yielding a CD45RA+CCR7+ population from which TemRA cells were excluded. Donors were healthy HIV-negative adults with no recently reported acute infections or vaccinations. Only Caucasian adults living in Nashville, Tennessee, USA were represented among the donors. After blood collection by leukapheresis, PBMCs were isolated using Ficoll-Histopaque density gradient centrifugation and then cryopreserved in the vapor phase of liquid nitrogen. Analytical flow cytometry was used to check the purity and quantity of every magnetically sorted T cell population. Genomic DNA was isolated from every sorted fraction and measured by UV absorbance on a Nanodrop 2000c. As concerns this clone: Its antigen has not been determined. Base qualities are not provided; no much larger clone lies one nucleotide away.

The CDR3 sequence holds 14 residues, the cysteine and phenylalanine included. Here the CDR3 DNA is all that survives: 42 bases in frame from base 1. From a lookup of the germline V gene, CDR1 and CDR2 are SNHLY and FYNNEI. V and J lose 10 bases and 3 bases, and a span of 16 bases separates them. Using the deep immunoSEQ assay, TCR CDR3 regions were amplified from genomic DNA by multiplex PCR. Extracted genomic DNA from each cell subset was distributed evenly across all wells of several immunoSEQ 96-well plates, and each plate was treated as a replicate. For sorted subsets, each replicate PCR was loaded with 200 ng genomic DNA, equivalent to about 33,000 T cell genomes. Purified libraries were measured with a Qubit 3.0 fluorometer, size-checked on a Bioanalyzer 2100, and measured again with the KAPA Library Quantification kit. Every immunoSEQ 96-well plate was sequenced on a dedicated single-read 150-cycle Illumina NextSeq 550 flow cell. As for the original processing: Because the immunoSEQ output held only junctional sequences and lacked quality scores, the filtering could not match the filtering applied to full-length reads. To assign V/J genes and CDR3, sequences were annotated using PyIR, a Python wrapper for IgBLAST v1.9, with IMGT germline references. Reads were filtered out if the reads had weak V/J assignments (E-value above 1e-6), no CDR3, stop codons, out-of-frame junctions, or ambiguous translated residues. V3J clonotypes were defined as sequences sharing the same inferred V gene, J gene, and CDR3 amino acid sequence. Percentage overlap between repertoires was computed as shared unique clonotypes divided by the size of the smaller repertoire. Three approaches were used to assess repertoire richness: RTK rarefaction, the Chao1 estimator, and Recon v2.1 estimates of unobserved clonotypes. Generation probabilities for all TCRbeta clonotypes obtained by the gDNA method from several donors were computed using OLGA. Entries here come from immuneACCESS through TCRdb and include only in-frame sequences with V and J called. Some clones fail to appear in such tables; in the studies checked, an unresolved V gene covers under half of the shortfall, and the cause of the remainder is unknown. D and trimming were read from the DNA, whereas the V and J calls and clone size are those reported in that table. The sample yields 560,000 or so clones; 96% were counted once. Less than 0.13% of the sample goes to the ten largest clones.

Recombination linked TRBV2 to TRBJ2-1; TRBD1 is perhaps the D gene, given 5 matching bases. The origin of this receptor is a woman aged 25 to 39 in good health. Sequenced input: naive CD8+ T cells sorted from blood. The sample's cell subset or site label, in plain terms: CD45RA+CCR7+. The DNA sequence is TGTGCCACCAAACAGGTAGGGGACTACAATGAGCAGTTCTTC. It encodes CATKQVGDYNEQFF.